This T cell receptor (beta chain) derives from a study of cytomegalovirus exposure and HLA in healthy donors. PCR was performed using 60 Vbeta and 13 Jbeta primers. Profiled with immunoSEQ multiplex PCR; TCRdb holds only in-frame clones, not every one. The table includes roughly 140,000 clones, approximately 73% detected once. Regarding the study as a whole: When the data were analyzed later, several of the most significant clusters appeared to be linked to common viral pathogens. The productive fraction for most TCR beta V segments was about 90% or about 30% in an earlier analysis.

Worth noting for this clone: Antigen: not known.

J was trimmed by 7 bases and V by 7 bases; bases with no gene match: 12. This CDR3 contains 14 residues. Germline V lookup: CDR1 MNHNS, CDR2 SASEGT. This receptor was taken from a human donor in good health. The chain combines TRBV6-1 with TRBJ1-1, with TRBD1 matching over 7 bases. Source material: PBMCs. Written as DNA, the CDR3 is TGTGCCAGCACCTTAGGGCTCAGGGGGGATGAAGCTTTCTTT. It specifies CASTLGLRGDEAFF.